This T cell receptor beta chain was obtained from a study of CXCR3-negative and CXCR3-positive naive CD8 T cells. In the study overall: Cumulative TRB read yield was roughly 140 million, averaging about 1.5 +/- 0.3 million per library. Findings and caveats of the study: TRB CDR3s of CXCR3-positive naive cells were more hydrophobic than those of CXCR3-negative naive cells. Upon cryopreservation, CXCR3 expression partially decreased, and most assays used fresh PBMCs.

Each CD8+ T cell subset was sorted in triplicate, hundreds of thousands of cells each. Naivety in CD8+ T cells corresponded to a CD45RO-CCR7+CD27+CD95- phenotype. From germline, CDR1 is SEHNR and CDR2 FQNEAQ (reference sequence). There are 20 residues in the CDR3. cDNA libraries for TRB were generated by 5' RACE incorporating UMI labels. TCRdb re-called the 5' RACE reads, yielding one record per CDR3 amino acid sequence without DNA. Recorded here are tens of thousands of distinct CDR3 sequences; the top ten clones represent 0.7% to 0.8%. Details on this clonotype: Its antigen is undetermined.

The sequence came from a human donor in good health. Some clones in this sample may be carry-over from other donors' samples. The sample taken for sequencing was naive CXCR3+ CD8+ T cells from blood. Subset indicated: CD45RO-CCR7+CD27+CD95- naive CD8+ T cells expressing CXCR3 (TNR3+). The chain recombines TRBV7-9 with TRBJ2-1; lacking DNA, the TRBD2 call made by TCRdb goes unchecked. The CDR3: CASSSGLAGEGSGTWNEQFF.